This TCR beta chain was obtained from a study of blood T cell repertoires in COVID-19. Overall study: Sources were T cells, B-cell-depleted T cells, or PBMCs; the material itself was cDNA or gDNA.

Data came from immunoSEQ multiplex PCR; TCRdb stores just in-frame clones and leaves some out. The sample comprises under 250,000 clones, 82% of which are singletons, and more than 3% rests with the top ten. The sample holds one count of this clone. Donors were grouped by their self-reported clinical history. This CDR3 is 20 amino acids long. Specimen: PBMCs or T cells enriched from blood (not recorded which). The source is a woman in her sixties or seventies who had recovered from COVID-19. The chain recombines TRBV21-1 with TRBJ2-3; the table assigns TRBD2, which was not confirmed against the DNA. TRBV21-1 is classified as a pseudogene. CDR3 protein: CASRPGGSSGRVISTDTQYF. Written as DNA, the CDR3 is TGTGCCAGCAGACCGGGGGGATCTAGCGGGAGGGTGATAAGCACAGATACGCAGTATTTT.